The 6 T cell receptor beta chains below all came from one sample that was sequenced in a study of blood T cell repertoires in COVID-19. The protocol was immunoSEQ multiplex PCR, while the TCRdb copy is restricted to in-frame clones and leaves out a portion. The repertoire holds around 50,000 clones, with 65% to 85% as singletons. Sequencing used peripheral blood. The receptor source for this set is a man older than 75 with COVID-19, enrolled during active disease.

CDR3 nucleotides: TGTGCCAGCTCACCTACCCAGAATAACTATGGCTACACCTTC. It yields the protein CASSPTQNNYGYTF. The chain joins TRBV18 to TRBJ1-2; no clear D. Looked up from germline, CDR1 is KGHSH and CDR2 is LQKENI. The CDR3 is made up of 14 amino acids. V gave up 3 bases and J gave up 1 base, with 9 bases separating them.

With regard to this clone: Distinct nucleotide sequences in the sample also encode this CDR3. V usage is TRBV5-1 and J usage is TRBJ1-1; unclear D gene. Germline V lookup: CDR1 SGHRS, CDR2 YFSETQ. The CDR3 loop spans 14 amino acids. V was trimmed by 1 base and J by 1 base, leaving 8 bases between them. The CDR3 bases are TGCGCCAGCAGCTTGACGTCCGGGAACACTGAAGCTTTCTTT. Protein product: CASSLTSGNTEAFF.

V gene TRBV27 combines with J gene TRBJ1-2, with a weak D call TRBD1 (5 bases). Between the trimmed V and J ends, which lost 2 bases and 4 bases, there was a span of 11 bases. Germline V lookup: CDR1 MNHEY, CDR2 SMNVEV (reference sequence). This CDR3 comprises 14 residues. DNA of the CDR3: TGTGCCAGCAGTTTAGGGGGGTTCCCCTATGGCTACACCTTC. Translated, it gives CASSLGGFPYGYTF.

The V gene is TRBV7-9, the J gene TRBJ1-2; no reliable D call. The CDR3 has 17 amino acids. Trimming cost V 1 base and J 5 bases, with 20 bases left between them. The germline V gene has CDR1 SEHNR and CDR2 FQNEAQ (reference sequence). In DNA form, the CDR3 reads TGTGCCAGCAGCTTAGTAGTCCTGTCGGCGGAGGTGTATGGCTACACCTTC. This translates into CASSLVVLSAEVYGYTF.

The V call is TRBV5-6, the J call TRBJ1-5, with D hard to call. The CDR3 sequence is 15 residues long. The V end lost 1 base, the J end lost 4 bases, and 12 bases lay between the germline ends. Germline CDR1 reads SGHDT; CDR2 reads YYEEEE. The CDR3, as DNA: TGTGCCAGCAGCTTGCGGGTCAGTCTTAATCAGCCCCAGCATTTT. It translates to CASSLRVSLNQPQHF. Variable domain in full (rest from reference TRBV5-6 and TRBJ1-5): DAGVTQSPTHLIKTRGQQVTLRCSPKSGHDTVSWYQQALGQGPQFIFQYYEEEERQRGNFPDRFSGHQFPNYSSELNVNALLLGDSALYLCASSLRVSLNQPQHFGDGTRLSIL.

The CDR3 DNA is TGCGCCAGCAGCCAAAACATCAGGGGCCCGAACACTGAAGCTTTCTTT. Protein sequence: CASSQNIRGPNTEAFF. The chain links TRBV4-3 to TRBJ1-1; maybe TRBD1 (6 bases). Between the trimmed V and J ends, which lost 2 bases and 1 base, there was a span of 14 bases. This CDR3 spans 16 amino acids. Germline CDR1 reads LGHNA; CDR2 reads YSLEER.